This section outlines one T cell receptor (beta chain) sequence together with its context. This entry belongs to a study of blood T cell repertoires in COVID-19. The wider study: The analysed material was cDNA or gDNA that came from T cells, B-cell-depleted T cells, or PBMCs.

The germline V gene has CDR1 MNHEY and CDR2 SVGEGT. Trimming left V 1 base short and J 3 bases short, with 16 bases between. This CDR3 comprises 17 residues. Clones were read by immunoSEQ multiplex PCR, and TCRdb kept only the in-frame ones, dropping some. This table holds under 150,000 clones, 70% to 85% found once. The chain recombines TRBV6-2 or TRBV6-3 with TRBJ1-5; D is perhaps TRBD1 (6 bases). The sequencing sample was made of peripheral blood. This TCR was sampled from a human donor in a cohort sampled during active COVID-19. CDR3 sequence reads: CASSYYSGRGDNQPQHF. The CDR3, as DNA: TGTGCCAGCAGTTACTATTCTGGCAGGGGCGACAATCAGCCCCAGCATTTT.